This note documents a single T cell receptor (beta chain) sequence. Its antigen is not known. A sample-barcoded 5' primer and a J-beta primer mix were used in a second PCR of about 7 to 12 cycles. TCRdb analysed the 5' RACE reads with MiXCR anew, one entry per CDR3 protein. Here the sample spans under 850,000 distinct CDR3 sequences, 35% to 40% being singletons. The data derive from a study of blood T cells in healthy people across ages. Regarding the study as a whole: Unsorted PBMCs blocked a conclusive comparison of naive and antigen-experienced cells. Getting older went along with TCR beta diversity per million T cells dropping roughly linearly. The diversity estimates, figures obtained from one million T cells, were considered underestimates.

Germline V gene lookup returns CDR1 MNHEY and CDR2 SMNVEV (reference sequence). This CDR3 contains 17 residues. The germline V and J ends were trimmed by 5 bases and 6 bases, with 22 bases remaining between them. The draw of peripheral blood yielded approximately 10 milliliters from each donor. Material: blood. This TCR came from a man younger than 30 in good health. The chain has TRBV27 and TRBJ1-4, with D possibly matching TRBD1 (6 bases). CDR3: CASSRAPNRDIHEKLFF. The CDR3 nucleotides read TGTGCCAGCAGTCGAGCACCAAACCGGGACATTCATGAAAAACTGTTTTTT.